The 28 T cell receptor beta chains listed next were all sequenced from one sample in a study of T-cell reconstitution after alpha-beta-depleted transplantation in children. Using unique molecular identifiers, the investigators prepared the TCRbeta library. MiXCR was run by TCRdb on the PCR reads, yielding one entry per CDR3 protein. The profile shows hundreds of thousands of distinct CDR3 sequences, 10% to 15% of them singletons. Sequencing used PBMCs, mostly from graft donor cells, obtained 360 days after TCRalphabeta/CD19-depleted stem cell transplant. All receptors come from a male patient under 18 who had a stem cell transplant for acute myeloid leukemia, so the T cells may come from the graft donor.

This clonotype was seen only a few times. The gene calls are TRBV7-2 and TRBJ2-3, with 13 bases fitting TRBD2. Germline values: CDR1 SGHTA, CDR2 FQGNSA. Losses at the gene ends were 3 bases for V and 2 bases for J; bases not matched to a gene: 5. This CDR3 is 17 amino acids long. The DNA for the CDR3 is TGTGCCAGCAGCTTTCCGACTAGCGGGAGGTCCACAGATACGCAGTATTTT. Protein product: CASSFPTSGRSTDTQYF. Full variable domain (missing parts from reference TRBV7-2 and TRBJ2-3): GAGVSQSPSNKVTEKGKDVELRCDPISGHTALYWYRQSLGQGLEFLIYFQGNSAPDKSGLPSDRFSAERTGGSVSTLTIQRTQQEDSAVYLCASSFPTSGRSTDTQYFGPGTRLTVL.

This clonotype was detected a few times. The chain employs TRBV12-3 or TRBV12-4 and TRBJ2-1; 9 nucleotides agree with TRBD2. The CDR3 has 15 residues. Trimming took 3 bases from V and 6 from J; bases not matched to a gene: 6. The CDR3 DNA reads TGTGCCAGCAGTTTCTCTAGCGGGATGGGCAATGAGCAGTTCTTC. Amino acids: CASSFSSGMGNEQFF.

This clonotype was counted only a few times. The V and J genes are TRBV12-3 or TRBV12-4 and TRBJ2-3; 9 bases fit TRBD1. This CDR3 region has 15 residues. V lost 11 bases to trimming and J lost 2 bases; unmatched junction nucleotides: 11. In DNA, the CDR3 is TGTGCCGCCGCGCCGGGACAGGGCTCCACAGATACGCAGTATTTT. Encoded protein: CAAAPGQGSTDTQYF.

This clonotype was seen repeatedly, ten times or more. V and J are TRBV7-9 and TRBJ2-7; 7 nucleotides line up with TRBD1. Germline trimming cut 2 bases from V and 1 base from J; bases unmatched to any gene: 5. Germline V CDR1 and CDR2: SEHNR, FQNEAQ (reference sequence). This CDR3 is 15 amino acids long. CDR3 DNA: TGTGCCAGCAGCTTAAACAGGGGAGCGTCCTACGAGCAGTACTTC. This sequence encodes CASSLNRGASYEQYF.

This clonotype was picked up many times. The V gene is TRBV7-9, the J gene TRBJ2-7; 7 positions match TRBD2. Germline V CDR1 and CDR2: SEHNR, FQNEAQ (reference sequence). Trimming removed 1 base from V and 3 bases from J; junction bases left unmatched: 3. This CDR3 comprises 14 residues. The CDR3 DNA is TGTGCCAGCAGCTTAGAGCGGGGTGACTACGAGCAGTACTTC. Protein product: CASSLERGDYEQYF.

The chain links TRBV20-1 to TRBJ2-1, with D possibly TRBD2 on 6 matching bases. Trimming stripped 5 bases from V and 0 bases from J, with 17 bases between. CDR3 length: 16 residues. The V gene's germline CDR1 is DFQATT and CDR2 SNEGSKA (reference sequence). For the CDR3, the DNA is TGCAGTGCTCACCTCGGGGGTAGCAGCTCCTACAATGAGCAGTTCTTC. Translating gives CSAHLGGSSSYNEQFF.

The chain carries TRBV18 and TRBJ1-5, with D possibly matching TRBD1 (6 bases). Germline CDR1 and CDR2: KGHSH and LQKENI. The CDR3 runs 18 residues. V lost 5 bases and J lost 4, with 24 bases in between. CDR3 amino acids: CASSVSIGTPRTNQPQHF. The DNA for the CDR3 is TGTGCCAGCTCAGTATCAATCGGGACACCCAGGACAAATCAGCCCCAGCATTTT.

This chain connects TRBV3-1 to TRBJ2-3; D gene uncertain. The CDR3 is made up of 15 amino acids. Germline CDR1 LGHDT, CDR2 YNNKEL (reference sequence). The V end was cut by 4 bases, the J end by 0 bases, with 11 bases between. In DNA, the CDR3 is TGTGCCAGCAGCCTCCGGACCCTAAGCACAGATACGCAGTATTTT. Its protein is CASSLRTLSTDTQYF.

The table lists this clonotype with a few counts. The rearrangement uses TRBV10-3 and TRBJ2-1; maybe TRBD1 (8 bases). The CDR3 is 18 amino acids. V lost 4 bases to trimming and J lost 5 bases, with 24 bases between them. CDR1 and CDR2 from the germline V gene are ENHRY and SYGVKD. The CDR3 sequence: CAISVRTGLGTTHNEQFF. The CDR3 nucleotides read TGTGCCATCAGTGTGAGGACAGGGTTAGGGACTACTCACAATGAGCAGTTCTTC.

The chain joins TRBV28 to TRBJ2-7; D is uncertain. Deletions cut 6 bases from V and 0 bases from J, with 24 bases between. Germline V gene sequence: CDR1 MDHEN, CDR2 SYDVKM. The CDR3 is made up of 18 amino acids. The CDR3 spells CASSPTQPVRPISYEQYF. The CDR3 region has the DNA TGTGCCAGCAGCCCCACCCAGCCAGTTCGACCCATCTCCTACGAGCAGTACTTC.

About this clonotype: The junction departs from germline at one end; a sequencing error may be responsible. The J gene is TRBJ2-7, the V gene TRBV3-1; 15 nucleotides align to TRBD2. This CDR3 comprises 18 residues. The germline V gene encodes CDR1 LGHDT and CDR2 YNNKEL (reference sequence). In DNA, the CDR3 is TGTGCCTGCAGCCTGCTGACTTGGACTAGCGGGAGGGTCAACGAGCAGTACTTC. It specifies CACSLLTWTSGRVNEQYF.

This clonotype has more than one count but fewer than ten. The rearrangement uses TRBV29-1 and TRBJ2-3, with 10 bases identical to TRBD2. Unmatched junction bases numbered 11, after V lost 4 bases and J lost 7 bases. Germline V gene data show CDR1 as SQVTM and CDR2 as ANQGSEA. The CDR3 is 15 amino acids. CDR3 bases: TGCAGCGTTGTCACCCCTAGCGGGAGTATCTATACGCAGTATTTT. Translation gives CSVVTPSGSIYTQYF.

This sequence joins TRBV7-3 and TRBJ2-7; D is possibly TRBD1 (5 bases). The CDR3 covers 14 residues. Deletions cut 5 bases from V and 1 base from J, with 12 bases between. Germline V gene lookup returns CDR1 SGHTA and CDR2 FQGTGA. In DNA, the CDR3 is TGTGCCAGCAGCCACCGGACACTTTCCTACGAGCAGTACTTC. This encodes CASSHRTLSYEQYF.

This clonotype was observed a few times. J is TRBJ2-2 and V is TRBV28; D gene ambiguous. The germline gives CDR1 MDHEN, CDR2 SYDVKM. V was clipped by 6 bases and J by 0 bases, with 8 bases between them. This CDR3 region has 14 residues. For the CDR3, the DNA is TGTGCCAGCAGGCGTTTCGCGAACACCGGGGAGCTGTTTTTT. Its translation is CASRRFANTGELFF. Full variable domain (outside the CDR3, taken from reference TRBV28 and TRBJ2-2): DVKVTQSSRYLVKRTGEKVFLECVQDMDHENMFWYRQDPGLGLRLIYFSYDVKMKEKGDIPEGYSVSREKKERFSLILESASTNQTSMYLCASRRFANTGELFFGEGSRLTVL.

This chain connects TRBV20-1 to TRBJ2-1; the D is unclear. The CDR3 contains 12 residues. Germline CDR1 reads DFQATT; CDR2 reads SNEGSKA (reference sequence). The ends were cut back, 3 bases at V and 6 bases at J, with 9 bases in the middle. CDR3 in amino acids: CSASFLGNEQFF. The CDR3 DNA follows: TGCAGTGCTAGCTTCCTTGGCAATGAGCAGTTCTTC.

In its sample, this clonotype was seen a few times. V is TRBV7-9 and J is TRBJ2-3, with D possibly called TRBD1 or TRBD2 (5 bases each). This CDR3 spans 17 amino acids. The germline CDR1 and CDR2 sequences are SEHNR and FQNEAQ (reference sequence). V lost 4 bases and J lost 0, with 17 bases in between. CDR3 DNA: TGTGCCAGCAGCTCGGGACCTAAGGGGATTAGCACAGATACGCAGTATTTT. Its translation is CASSSGPKGISTDTQYF. The full variable domain, its missing parts supplied by reference TRBV7-9 and TRBJ2-3, is DTGVSQNPRHKITKRGQNVTFRCDPISEHNRLYWYRQTLGQGPEFLTYFQNEAQLEKSRLLSDRFSAERPKGSFSTLEIQRTEQGDSAMYLCASSSGPKGISTDTQYFGPGTRLTVL.

This clonotype appeared many times. This chain joins TRBV12-3 or TRBV12-4 and TRBJ2-7; unclear D gene. V lost 5 bases and J lost 4, with 9 bases in between. The CDR3 runs 12 residues. The CDR3 nucleotides read TGTGCCAGCAGTCCGTGGGCGTACGAGCAGTACTTC. This gives the protein CASSPWAYEQYF.

The CDR3 DNA follows: TGTGCCAGCAGTTACTCGGGGACAGGTTTCTACACCTTC. It encodes CASSYSGTGFYTF. J is TRBJ1-2 and V is TRBV6-5; TRBD1 matches 8 bases. The germline V gene encodes CDR1 MNHEY and CDR2 SVGAGI. CDR3 size: 13 residues. Trimming removed 0 bases from V and 10 bases from J; junction bases left unmatched: 4.

This clonotype was picked up many times. This chain uses TRBV12-3 or TRBV12-4 with TRBJ2-1, with 13 bases identical to TRBD2. CDR3 length: 15 residues. V gave up 5 bases and J gave up 8 bases; unmatched junction bases: 6. The CDR3 loop is CASSPGLAGVYEQFF. Written as DNA, the CDR3 is TGTGCCAGCAGTCCAGGACTAGCGGGAGTTTATGAGCAGTTCTTC.

This chain joins TRBV30 and TRBJ2-1; the D is unclear. Germline CDR1 and CDR2: GTSNPN and SVGIG (reference sequence). This CDR3 has 13 residues. Deletions cut 2 bases from V and 3 bases from J, with 8 bases between. CDR3 sequence: CAWSLYIYNEQFF. CDR3 in DNA: TGTGCCTGGAGTTTGTACATCTACAATGAGCAGTTCTTC.

There are a few counts of this clonotype. The J gene is TRBJ2-7, the V gene TRBV25-1, with D perhaps TRBD1 (5 bases). This CDR3 contains 13 residues. Per germline, CDR1 MGHDK and CDR2 SYGVNS. Trimming removed 10 bases from V and 4 bases from J, with 17 bases in between. The CDR3 reads CATHSTRGYEQYF. The CDR3 coding sequence is TGTGCCACTCACTCAACAAGGGGTTACGAGCAGTACTTC.

This clonotype was observed a few times. The CDR3 DNA reads TGCAGTGCTAGAGTTACGGGAGGCACAGATACGCAGTATTTT. This gives the protein CSARVTGGTDTQYF. The V gene is TRBV20-1, the J gene TRBJ2-3; a weak D match, TRBD2 (6 bases). V lost 1 base and J 1 base, leaving 9 bases between the germline ends. The CDR3 runs to 14 residues. The V gene's germline CDR1 is DFQATT and CDR2 SNEGSKA (reference sequence).

This clonotype was recorded at least ten times. The rearrangement links TRBV29-1 to TRBJ2-4; D remains unclear. V was pared by 4 bases and J by 0 bases, with 7 bases between. CDR1 and CDR2 from the germline V gene are SQVTM and ANQGSEA. This CDR3 spans 13 amino acids. The CDR3 is CSVAQAAKNIQYF. CDR3 coding DNA: TGCAGCGTTGCTCAGGCAGCCAAAAACATTCAGTACTTC. The full variable domain, in which reference TRBV29-1 and TRBJ2-4 provide the parts outside the CDR3, is SAVISQKPSRDICQRGTSLTIQCQVDSQVTMMFWYRQQPGQSLTLIATANQGSEATYESGFVIDKFPISRPNLTFSTLTVSNMSPEDSSIYLCSVAQAAKNIQYFGAGTRLSVL.

This clonotype showed up many times. The V and J genes are TRBV5-1 and TRBJ2-7; D is perhaps TRBD2 (7 bases). Trimming removed 1 base at V and 4 bases at J, with 12 bases between. CDR1 is SGHRS, CDR2 YFSETQ, per germline. This CDR3 spans 14 amino acids. CDR3 residues: CASSLRGGQYEQYV. The CDR3 DNA sequence: TGCGCCAGCAGCTTGAGGGGGGGTCAATACGAGCAGTACGTC.

This chain links TRBV6-2 or TRBV6-3 with TRBJ2-1, with 7 bases matching TRBD2. The CDR3 extends over 14 amino acids. Germline V gene sequence: CDR1 MNHEY, CDR2 SVGEGT. J gave up 6 bases and V 6 bases, and 8 bases lay outside the gene matches. The CDR3 nucleotides read TGTGCCAGCAGAGTCCGGGGGAGGGGCAATGAGCAGTTCTTC. Translated: CASRVRGRGNEQFF.

This clonotype was found many times. This chain connects TRBV12-3 or TRBV12-4 to TRBJ2-7, with D perhaps assigned TRBD1 or TRBD2 (5 bases each). Trimming left V 4 bases short and J 1 base short, with 14 bases between. CDR3 length: 15 residues. CDR3: CASSSRLGVSYEQYF. The CDR3 DNA follows: TGTGCCAGCAGTTCTAGGCTGGGGGTTTCCTACGAGCAGTACTTC.

The chain joins TRBV29-1 to TRBJ1-2, with D perhaps TRBD1 (5 bases). V lost 4 bases and J lost 8, with 17 bases in between. The CDR3 is 13 amino acids. Germline CDR1 reads SQVTM; CDR2 reads ANQGSEA. Here the CDR3 reads CSVAGWRGQGYTF. The CDR3 DNA follows: TGCAGCGTTGCGGGGTGGCGGGGCCAGGGCTACACCTTC.

This clonotype was counted many times. The J gene is TRBJ2-1, the V gene TRBV7-3; no clear D. CDR3 size: 14 residues. Germline V gene data show CDR1 as SGHTA and CDR2 as FQGTGA. Trimming took off 2 bases at V and 3 bases at J, with 8 bases between the two ends. The CDR3 region is CASSLVENYNEQFF. The CDR3 region has the DNA TGTGCCAGCAGCTTAGTGGAGAACTACAATGAGCAGTTCTTC.